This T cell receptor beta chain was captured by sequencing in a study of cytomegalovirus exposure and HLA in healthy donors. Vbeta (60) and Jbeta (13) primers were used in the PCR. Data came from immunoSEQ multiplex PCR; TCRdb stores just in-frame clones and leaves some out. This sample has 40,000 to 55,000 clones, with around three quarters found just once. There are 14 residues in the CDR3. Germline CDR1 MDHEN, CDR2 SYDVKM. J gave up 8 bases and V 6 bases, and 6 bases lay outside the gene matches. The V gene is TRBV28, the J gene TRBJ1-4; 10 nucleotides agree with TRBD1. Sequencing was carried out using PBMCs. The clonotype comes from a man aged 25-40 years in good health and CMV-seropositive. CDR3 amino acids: CASRQTGGGEKLFF. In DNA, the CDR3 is TGTGCCAGCAGGCAGACAGGGGGCGGGGAAAAACTGTTTTTT.